This T cell receptor (beta chain) comes out of a study of blood T cell repertoires in COVID-19. Germline V gene data show CDR1 as SGHNT and CDR2 as YYREEE (reference sequence). Trimming removed 3 bases at V and 5 bases at J, with 8 bases between. This CDR3 is built from 13 residues. The method was immunoSEQ multiplex PCR; TCRdb's version includes in-frame clones alone and lacks a portion of them. The profile shows hundreds of thousands of clones, around 91% of them singletons. Input material: PBMCs or T cells enriched from blood (not recorded which). This chain connects TRBV5-4 to TRBJ1-4; the D is unclear. The TCR was taken from a woman aged 40 to 50 who had recovered from COVID-19. The CDR3 bases are TGTGCCAGCAGCTCAGGTGTGAATGAAAAACTGTTTTTT. Its translation: CASSSGVNEKLFF.